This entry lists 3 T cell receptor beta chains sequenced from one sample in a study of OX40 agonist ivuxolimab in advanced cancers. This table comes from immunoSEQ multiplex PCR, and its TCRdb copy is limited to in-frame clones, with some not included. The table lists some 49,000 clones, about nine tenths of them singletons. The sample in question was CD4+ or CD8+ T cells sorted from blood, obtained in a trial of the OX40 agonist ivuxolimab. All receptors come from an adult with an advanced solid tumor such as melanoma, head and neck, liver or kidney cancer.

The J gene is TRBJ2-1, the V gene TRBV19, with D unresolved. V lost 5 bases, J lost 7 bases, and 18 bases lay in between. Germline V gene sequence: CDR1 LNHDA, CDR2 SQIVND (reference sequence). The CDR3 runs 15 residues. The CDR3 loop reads CASSSDGWSLNEQFF. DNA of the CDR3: TGTGCCAGTAGTTCCGACGGCTGGTCCTTAAATGAGCAGTTCTTC.

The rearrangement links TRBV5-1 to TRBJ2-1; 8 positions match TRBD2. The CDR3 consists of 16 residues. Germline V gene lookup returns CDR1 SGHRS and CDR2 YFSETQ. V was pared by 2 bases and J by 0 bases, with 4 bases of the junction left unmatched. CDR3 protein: CASSLTSGSSYNEQFF. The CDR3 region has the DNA TGCGCCAGCAGCTTAACTAGCGGTAGCTCCTACAATGAGCAGTTCTTC.

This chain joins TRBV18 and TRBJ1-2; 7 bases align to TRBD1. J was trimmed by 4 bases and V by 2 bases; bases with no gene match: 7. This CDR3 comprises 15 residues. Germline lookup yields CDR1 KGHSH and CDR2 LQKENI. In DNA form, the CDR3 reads TGTGCCAGCTCACCAGTTGAGGGGGCTTTCTATGGCTACACCTTC. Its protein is CASSPVEGAFYGYTF. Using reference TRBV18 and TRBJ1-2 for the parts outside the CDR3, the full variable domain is NAGVMQNPRHLVRRRGQEARLRCSPMKGHSHVYWYRQLPEEGLKFMVYLQKENIIDESGMPKERFSAEFPKEGPSILRIQQVVRGDSAAYFCASSPVEGAFYGYTFGSGTRLTVV.